The T cell receptor beta chain described here comes from a study of Ad26.COV2.S vaccination and SARS-CoV-2 variants. Profiled with immunoSEQ multiplex PCR; TCRdb holds only in-frame clones, not every one. The table records hundreds of thousands of clones, roughly nine tenths of them present only once. Treatment denoted: around 19 received Ad26.COV2.S at low or high dose, single or two shots; roughly five received placebo; per-sample allocation not given. Sampling was performed 63 days after the first vaccine or placebo injection. An Ad26 vector carrying the Wuhan-strain SARS-CoV-2 spike served as the vaccine. This TCR was sampled from a person between 18 and 60 years old who received the Ad26.COV2.S COVID-19 vaccine or a placebo. This specimen consisted of peripheral blood, obtained in a trial of Ad26.COV2.S vaccine versus placebo.

This chain's CDR3 is CAWSITGLNTEAFF. The DNA of the CDR3 is TGTGCCTGGAGTATTACAGGGCTGAACACTGAAGCTTTCTTT. The genes are TRBV30 and TRBJ1-1; D might be TRBD1 (6 bases). The CDR3 has 14 residues. V was pared by 2 bases and J by 0 bases, with 10 bases between. The germline gives CDR1 GTSNPN, CDR2 SVGIG (reference sequence).